The source of this TCR beta chain is a study of shared clonotypes between healthy human individuals. For each subset, genomic DNA was distributed in equal portions over several immunoSEQ plates. TCRdb's copy holds only in-frame clones and misses some; the assay was immunoSEQ multiplex PCR. The sample lists around 2.3 million clones, roughly 95% occurring once. Of note for this clone: Its cognate antigen is unknown.

The V gene's germline CDR1 is MNHEY and CDR2 SMNVEV (reference sequence). V lost 4 bases and J lost 8, with 14 bases in between. The CDR3 spans 14 residues. Study results and limitations: Larger estimated richness was generally recorded for naive subsets relative to memory subsets. An expected dependence of interdonor clonotype sharing on sequencing depth was noted. Lower generation probabilities were found for non-shared clonotypes than for those shared by all four donors.

The V gene is TRBV27, the J gene TRBJ1-4; no clear D gene. This sequence was found in a man younger than 35 in good health. Sequencing was done on a sample of naive CD4+ T cells sorted from blood. Subset here: CD45RA+ positively selected. The CDR3 sequence is CASSWRATGEKLFF. The DNA for the CDR3 is TGTGCCAGCAGTTGGAGGGCCACGGGGGAAAAACTGTTTTTT.